What follows are 30 T cell receptor beta chains derived from one specimen sequenced in a study of STAT5B mutations in CD4+ large granular lymphocyte leukemia. TCRdb's table, derived via immunoSEQ multiplex PCR, lists solely in-frame clones and lacks some. The sample lists roughly 30,000 clones; 85% were seen once. Sequencing was performed on CD4+ T cells from blood buffy coats. These receptors were taken from a human donor in good health.

The chain couples TRBV7-9 to TRBJ2-3; D is perhaps TRBD1 (6 bases). The V and J ends lost 5 bases and 3 bases respectively, with 15 bases between them. This CDR3 is 15 amino acids long. Germline values: CDR1 SEHNR, CDR2 FQNEAQ (reference sequence). CDR3 nucleotide sequence: TGTGCCAGCAGCCGATCGGGACAATTGACAGATACGCAGTATTTT. It translates to CASSRSGQLTDTQYF.

The rearrangement joins TRBV30 to TRBJ2-7, with D possibly being TRBD1 (6 bases). CDR1 and CDR2 from the germline V gene are GTSNPN and SVGIG (reference sequence). The CDR3 is 14 amino acids. Trimming stripped 2 bases from V and 6 bases from J, with 17 bases between. The CDR3 sequence is CAWSPSRGQGEQYF. In DNA, the CDR3 is TGTGCCTGGAGTCCCAGCAGGGGCCAAGGCGAGCAGTACTTC.

This chain uses TRBV11-2 with TRBJ1-4; D not certain. The CDR3 consists of 13 residues. V lost 3 bases to trimming and J lost 10 bases, with 12 bases between them. CDR1 is SGHAT, CDR2 FQNNGV, per germline. CDR3 nucleotide sequence: TGTGCCAGCAGCTTTGTCACGGGTGTAAAACTGTTTTTT. Its protein product is CASSFVTGVKLFF.

J is TRBJ1-4 and V is TRBV9; TRBD1 agrees at 12 bases. The CDR3 is 15 amino acids. V was clipped by 4 bases and J by 12 bases; unmatched bases: 10. CDR1 is SGDLS, CDR2 YYNGEE, per germline. CDR3 in amino acids: CASSTPGTGGRELFF. The CDR3 bases are TGTGCCAGCAGCACCCCCGGGACAGGGGGCAGGGAACTGTTTTTT.

This clone is judged medium-sized (0.01 to 0.1%). V is TRBV5-1 and J is TRBJ2-3, with 14 bases aligning to TRBD2. V was pared by 2 bases and J by 14 bases, with 10 bases of the junction left unmatched. Per germline, CDR1 SGHRS and CDR2 YFSETQ. The CDR3 extends over 15 amino acids. CDR3 coding DNA: TGCGCCAGCAGCTTAGACCCGGGACTAGCGGGAGAATGGTATTTT. This translates into CASSLDPGLAGEWYF.

The CDR3 loop reads CASRGEETQYF. CDR3 DNA: TGCGCCAGTCGGGGCGAAGAGACCCAGTACTTC. This chain joins TRBV4-3 and TRBJ2-5; D may match TRBD1 or TRBD2 (5 bases each). The V and J ends lost 9 bases and 3 bases respectively, with 8 bases between them. The germline CDR1 and CDR2 sequences are LGHNA and YSLEER. This CDR3 comprises 11 residues.

Only a few counts were recorded for this clone. V gene TRBV28 combines with J gene TRBJ1-4, with D perhaps matching TRBD1 (5 bases). Germline V gene data show CDR1 as MDHEN and CDR2 as SYDVKM. V shed 8 bases and J shed 8 bases, with 12 bases lying between them. This CDR3 contains 12 residues. CDR3 in amino acids: CASRGTFEKLFF. CDR3 in DNA: TGTGCCAGCCGGGGGACGTTCGAAAAACTGTTTTTT.

The chain uses TRBV28 and TRBJ1-5; no clear D. Per germline, CDR1 MDHEN and CDR2 SYDVKM. There are 11 residues in the CDR3. V was trimmed by 5 bases and J by 7 bases, leaving 6 bases between them. CDR3 region: CASSAGQPQHF. In DNA form, the CDR3 reads TGTGCCAGCAGTGCTGGCCAGCCCCAGCATTTT.

This chain uses TRBV7-7 with TRBJ2-3; either TRBD1 or TRBD2 may fit D (5 bases each). Germline-derived CDR1 and CDR2 are SSHAT and FNYEAQ (reference sequence). The CDR3 runs to 14 residues. The V end was cut by 4 bases, the J end by 3 bases, with 11 bases between. CDR3 in DNA: TGTGCCAGCAGCTCCACGGGGCCTACAGATACGCAGTATTTT. Its translation: CASSSTGPTDTQYF.

This clone appeared a few times. This chain links TRBV18 with TRBJ2-7; D might be TRBD2 (5 bases). The CDR3 runs 16 residues. Germline CDR1 reads KGHSH; CDR2 reads LQKENI. Trimming removed 0 bases at V and 2 bases at J, with 14 bases between. The chain's CDR3 is CASSPPSGAATYEQYF. The CDR3 DNA reads TGTGCCAGCTCACCACCGAGCGGAGCGGCCACCTACGAGCAGTACTTC.

This rearrangement joins TRBV7-9 to TRBJ2-1, with TRBD2 matching 10 bases. V gave up 0 bases and J gave up 6 bases; unmatched junction bases: 11. Per the germline V gene, CDR1 is SEHNR and CDR2 is FQNEAQ (reference sequence). The CDR3 runs 18 residues. In DNA form, the CDR3 reads TGTGCCAGCAGCTTAGCGCTGCCCCTAGCGGGAGTCGGCAATGAGCAGTTCTTC. This encodes CASSLALPLAGVGNEQFF.

J is TRBJ2-1 and V is TRBV19, with 12 positions matching TRBD1. This CDR3 region has 15 residues. In germline, CDR1 is LNHDA, CDR2 SQIVND (reference sequence). Trimming at V came to 7 bases and at J to 9 bases, leaving 10 bases not matched to a gene. The CDR3 reads CASKGFGTGGSEQFF. DNA of the CDR3: TGTGCCAGTAAAGGTTTCGGGACAGGGGGCAGTGAGCAGTTCTTC.

The chain is built from TRBV2 and TRBJ2-2; maybe TRBD1 (5 bases). CDR3 size: 15 residues. The germline V gene has CDR1 SNHLY and CDR2 FYNNEI. The V end lost 4 bases, the J end lost 5 bases, and 14 bases lay between the germline ends. The CDR3 spells CASSGTETATGELFF. The CDR3 region has the DNA TGTGCCAGCAGTGGGACCGAGACAGCGACCGGGGAGCTGTTTTTT.

The chain is built from TRBV5-1 and TRBJ2-6; the D is unclear. CDR1 is SGHRS, CDR2 YFSETQ, per germline. The CDR3 is made up of 15 amino acids. Trimming cost V 2 bases and J 0 bases, with 6 bases left between them. The CDR3 bases are TGCGCCAGCAGCTTAGGACGCTCTGGGGCCAACGTCCTGACTTTC. Translating gives CASSLGRSGANVLTF.

The V gene is TRBV6-7, the J gene TRBJ2-7, with 8 bases aligning to TRBD2. TRBV6-7 is annotated as an ORF whose role is uncertain. The V gene end was trimmed by 0 bases and the J gene end by 2 bases; junction bases not matched to a gene: 6. This CDR3 is built from 16 residues. CDR3 sequence reads: CASSYSLAELAYEQYF. The CDR3 region has the DNA TGTGCCAGCAGTTACTCACTAGCGGAGCTAGCCTACGAGCAGTACTTC.

The chain couples TRBV20-1 to TRBJ1-1; unclear D gene. Germline V gives CDR1 DFQATT, CDR2 SNEGSKA (reference sequence). CDR3 length: 10 amino acids. The V end lost 3 bases, the J end lost 8 bases, and 7 bases lay between the germline ends. The CDR3 region is CSARPGEAFF. Written as DNA, the CDR3 is TGCAGTGCTAGGCCCGGGGAAGCTTTCTTT.

This chain joins TRBV5-1 and TRBJ2-5, with a possible D match to TRBD1 (5 bases). The CDR3 covers 14 residues. CDR1 is SGHRS, CDR2 YFSETQ, per germline. The ends were cut back, 0 bases at V and 5 bases at J, with 11 bases in the middle. In DNA form, the CDR3 reads TGCGCCAGCAGCTTGGAGAAGGGGCAGGAGACCCAGTACTTC. This sequence encodes CASSLEKGQETQYF.

The chain is built from TRBV7-3 and TRBJ2-1; no clear D. V was clipped by 1 base and J by 0 bases, with 7 bases between them. Germline loops: CDR1 SGHTA, CDR2 FQGTGA. CDR3 length: 15 amino acids. CDR3 in DNA: TGTGCCAGCAGCTTAAACGTAAACTCCTACAATGAGCAGTTCTTC. Its translation is CASSLNVNSYNEQFF.

J is TRBJ1-1 and V is TRBV7-6, with D possibly TRBD1 on 6 matching bases. V was shortened by 2 bases and J by 6 bases, with 10 bases between the two germline ends. Germline loops: CDR1 SGHVS, CDR2 FNYEAQ. The CDR3 totals 13 residues. In nucleotides, the CDR3 is TGTGCCAGCAGCTTAAACAGGGCATCTGAAGCTTTCTTT. This sequence encodes CASSLNRASEAFF.

This rearrangement joins TRBV19 to TRBJ2-7; D gene uncertain. V dropped 6 bases and J dropped 0 bases, with 12 bases sitting between them. This CDR3 comprises 14 residues. Germline V CDR1 and CDR2: LNHDA, SQIVND (reference sequence). This CDR3 is CASSKSQSSYEQYF. DNA for the CDR3: TGTGCCAGTAGCAAGTCCCAGAGCTCCTACGAGCAGTACTTC.

This clone was detected only once. The chain uses TRBV6-5 and TRBJ2-2, with D unresolved. This CDR3 is built from 12 residues. V was clipped by 0 bases and J by 5 bases, with 1 base between them. The germline V gene has CDR1 MNHEY and CDR2 SVGAGI. CDR3 coding DNA: TGTGCCAGCAGTTACTCGACCGGGGAGCTGTTTTTT. Its translation: CASSYSTGELFF.

The rearrangement joins TRBV5-1 to TRBJ2-2; D uncertain. Trimming took off 0 bases at V and 8 bases at J, with 11 bases between the two ends. The CDR3 is 14 amino acids. Per the germline V gene, CDR1 is SGHRS and CDR2 is YFSETQ. The CDR3 sequence is CASSLGSRRGELFF. CDR3 coding DNA: TGCGCCAGCAGCTTGGGCAGCAGAAGAGGGGAGCTGTTTTTT.

The chain employs TRBV5-1 and TRBJ2-2, with D perhaps TRBD1 (5 bases). There are 14 residues in the CDR3. Per the germline V gene, CDR1 is SGHRS and CDR2 is YFSETQ. The V and J ends lost 6 bases and 6 bases respectively, with 15 bases between them. The CDR3 DNA is TGCGCCAGCAACCCAGGGTATGGATCCGGGGAGCTGTTTTTT. Amino acid sequence: CASNPGYGSGELFF.

The V and J genes are TRBV15 and TRBJ2-5; 9 bases agree with TRBD2. The germline gives CDR1 LNHNV, CDR2 YYDKDF (reference sequence). J gave up 5 bases and V 0 bases, and 10 bases lay outside the gene matches. The CDR3 has 17 residues. The CDR3 spells CATSRDGSGSVGETQYF. CDR3 in DNA: TGTGCCACCAGCAGAGATGGTAGCGGGAGTGTAGGGGAGACCCAGTACTTC.

The chain carries TRBV6-5 and TRBJ2-2; unclear D gene. V gave up 4 bases and J gave up 3 bases, with 15 bases separating them. In germline, CDR1 is MNHEY, CDR2 SVGAGI. The CDR3 totals 16 residues. CDR3 in amino acids: CASSSPPPEDTGELFF. Written as DNA, the CDR3 is TGTGCCAGCAGTTCTCCTCCCCCCGAGGACACCGGGGAGCTGTTTTTT.

The chain recombines TRBV12-5 with TRBJ2-1; TRBD1 is a possible D gene (6 bases). V was pared by 5 bases and J by 0 bases, with 11 bases between. The CDR3 extends over 15 amino acids. Per germline, CDR1 LGHNT and CDR2 FRNRAP. CDR3 in amino acids: CASGKGVSSYNEQFF. The DNA of the CDR3 is TGTGCTAGTGGTAAGGGGGTTAGCTCCTACAATGAGCAGTTCTTC.

This clone has more than one count but fewer than ten. V usage is TRBV30 and J usage is TRBJ1-5; the D is unclear. CDR1 is GTSNPN and CDR2 is SVGIG in the germline V gene (reference sequence). This CDR3 spans 15 amino acids. Trimming took 2 bases from V and 4 from J, leaving 15 bases between them. The DNA for the CDR3 is TGTGCCTGGAGTCGGGTGGGATTTGGGAATCAGCCCCAGCATTTT. Amino acid sequence: CAWSRVGFGNQPQHF.

This chain connects TRBV6-1 to TRBJ1-5; D is unclear. This CDR3 has 15 amino acids. Deletions cut 0 bases from V and 2 bases from J, with 8 bases between. Germline V gives CDR1 MNHNS, CDR2 SASEGT. The CDR3: CASSEAGTGNQPQHF. Written as DNA, the CDR3 is TGTGCCAGCAGTGAAGCGGGAACAGGCAATCAGCCCCAGCATTTT.

This clone appeared a single time. The CDR3 coding sequence is TGTGCCAGCAGCGTAGCAGGTTCCGGGGAGCTGTTTTTT. Its translation: CASSVAGSGELFF. The chain joins TRBV9 to TRBJ2-2; D is uncertain. Deletions cut 0 bases from V and 6 bases from J, with 6 bases between. This CDR3 has 13 amino acids. Germline CDR1 is SGDLS and CDR2 is YYNGEE.

V gene TRBV6-5 combines with J gene TRBJ2-7, with D possibly TRBD2 on 6 matching bases. This CDR3 is built from 14 residues. Germline V gene data show CDR1 as MNHEY and CDR2 as SVGAGI. V shed 6 bases and J shed 5 bases, with 17 bases lying between them. The CDR3 DNA follows: TGTGCCAGCAGAAACGGAGGGGCCCCTGACGAGCAGTACTTC. This encodes CASRNGGAPDEQYF.